The present entry profiles one T cell receptor beta chain with its context. The antigen is unknown. The data derive from a study of Ad26.COV2.S vaccination and SARS-CoV-2 variants. Study-wide findings and caveats: Vaccinated and placebo-treated recipients had similar non-spike TCR breadth. Overall T cell responses may have been underestimated by the analyses of TCR breadth and depth. Placebo recipients trailed vaccine recipients in spike-specific TCR breadth. Responses of spike-specific T cells (both CD8+ and CD4+) reportedly showed substantial breadth after vaccination.

The data were produced by immunoSEQ multiplex PCR, yet TCRdb's version contains in-frame clones alone and is incomplete. The sample records 85,000 to 95,000 clones, approximately 82% being singletons. The sequence was obtained from a human donor who had recovered from COVID-19. The sample consisted of peripheral blood, taken after recovery from COVID-19.

CDR3 in DNA: TGCGCCAGCAGCCAAGAGTTCCGAGCCGTCTACGAGCAGTACTTC. Its protein is CASSQEFRAVYEQYF. The J gene is TRBJ2-7, the V gene TRBV4-3; the D is unclear. The CDR3 consists of 15 residues. Trimming took off 0 bases at V and 3 bases at J, with 12 bases between the two ends. Germline-derived CDR1 and CDR2 are LGHNA and YSLEER.